The next 15 T cell receptor beta chains were all read from a single sample in a study of response to subunit inactivated influenza vaccine. TCRdb processed the RT-PCR reads anew with MiXCR; each CDR3 protein has one entry. The data hold hundreds of thousands of distinct CDR3 sequences, with under 20% observed a single time. The material sequenced was PBMCs from blood, taken 4 to 6 days after vaccination. The source of these receptors is a man in his fifties or sixties who received an inactivated influenza vaccine.

CDR3 coding DNA: TGTGCCAGCAGTTCGAGCAGTGGATATGGCGAGACCCAGTACTTC. It specifies CASSSSSGYGETQYF. The chain combines TRBV6-2 or TRBV6-3 with TRBJ2-5; D unresolved. The V end was cut by 4 bases, the J end by 5 bases, with 17 bases between. The CDR3 consists of 15 residues. Looked up from germline, CDR1 is MNHEY and CDR2 is SVGEGT.

The chain links TRBV20-1 to TRBJ1-6, with unresolved D. The CDR3 spans 15 residues. Germline CDR1 and CDR2: DFQATT and SNEGSKA (reference sequence). Trimming took 6 bases from V and 0 from J, leaving 12 bases between them. The CDR3 reads CSAPSGVSYNSPLHF. In nucleotides, the CDR3 is TGCAGTGCCCCGTCTGGGGTCTCCTATAATTCACCCCTCCACTTT.

V usage is TRBV18 and J usage is TRBJ2-3; 10 nucleotides align to TRBD2. Trimming at V came to 6 bases and at J to 1 base, leaving 16 bases not matched to a gene. This CDR3 is built from 19 residues. Germline V CDR1 and CDR2: KGHSH, LQKENI. CDR3 sequence: CASSRRTSGRALGTDTQYF. The CDR3 coding sequence is TGTGCCAGCTCTCGGAGGACTAGCGGAAGGGCTTTAGGCACAGATACGCAGTATTTT.

The chain uses TRBV2 and TRBJ2-7; 11 bases line up with TRBD2. The CDR3 is made up of 16 amino acids. The germline V gene has CDR1 SNHLY and CDR2 FYNNEI. Losses at the gene ends were 4 bases for V and 3 bases for J; bases not matched to a gene: 8. CDR3 DNA: TGTGCCAGCAGTGCTTCTGGGGGACTAGCGGTCTACGAGCAGTACTTC. Its translation: CASSASGGLAVYEQYF.

The rearrangement uses TRBV6-2 or TRBV6-3 and TRBJ1-4; tentatively, D is TRBD1 (5 bases). V was shortened by 2 bases and J by 5 bases, with 12 bases between the two germline ends. Germline V CDR1 and CDR2: MNHEY, SVGEGT. The CDR3 extends over 15 amino acids. This chain's CDR3 is CASSYQTAANEKLFF. The CDR3 DNA is TGTGCCAGCAGTTACCAGACAGCGGCAAATGAAAAACTGTTTTTT.

The table lists this clonotype with a few counts. The chain couples TRBV7-2 to TRBJ2-7; the D gene is possibly TRBD1 (6 bases). Looked up from germline, CDR1 is SGHTA and CDR2 is FQGNSA. There are 15 residues in the CDR3. The V end lost 0 bases, the J end lost 2 bases, and 11 bases lay between the germline ends. CDR3 sequence: CASSLADSPAYEQYF. CDR3 nucleotide sequence: TGTGCCAGCAGCTTAGCGGACAGCCCAGCCTACGAGCAGTACTTC.

This clonotype came up a few times. The J gene is TRBJ1-1, the V gene TRBV7-9, with TRBD1 identical over 8 bases. V shed 6 bases, J shed 6 bases, and the junction held 9 bases outside the gene matches. CDR1 SEHNR and CDR2 FQNEAQ come from the germline V gene (reference sequence). The CDR3 covers 14 residues. CDR3: CASSYIRGHAEAFF. The CDR3 nucleotides read TGTGCCAGCAGTTATATCAGGGGGCACGCTGAAGCTTTCTTT.

The chain joins TRBV7-2 to TRBJ2-5; D might be TRBD1 or TRBD2, each matching 5 bases. The V gene's germline CDR1 is SGHTA and CDR2 FQGNSA. This CDR3 is built from 14 residues. The germline V and J ends were trimmed by 1 base and 5 bases, with 11 bases remaining between them. CDR3 in DNA: TGTGCCAGCAGCTTAGTCGGGGCCTGGGAGACCCAGTACTTC. The encoded protein is CASSLVGAWETQYF.

Only a few counts were recorded for this clonotype. One junction end does not reproduce the germline sequence, and a read error may be involved. The V call is TRBV7-9, the J call TRBJ1-4; maybe TRBD1 (5 bases). CDR3 length equals 15 residues. In germline, CDR1 is SEHNR, CDR2 FQNEAQ (reference sequence). CDR3 bases: TGTGCCAGCAGTTTAGGGGACTGGGGCAGTGAAAAACTGTTTTTT. Protein sequence: CASSLGDWGSEKLFF.

This clonotype has more than one count but fewer than ten. This chain links TRBV6-6 with TRBJ2-7; D not certain. V was cut by 11 bases and J by 4 bases, with 12 bases left in between. This CDR3 region has 11 residues. Germline values: CDR1 MNHNY, CDR2 SVGAGI (reference sequence). CDR3 DNA: TGTGCCTCAAGAGCGTCGTACGAGCAGTACTTC. Its protein product is CASRASYEQYF.

This chain joins TRBV20-1 and TRBJ2-7; no clear D gene. Trimming cost V 3 bases and J 2 bases, with 11 bases left between them. This CDR3 contains 13 residues. Germline V gene sequence: CDR1 DFQATT, CDR2 SNEGSKA (reference sequence). CDR3 coding DNA: TGCAGTGCTAGGCCCAGGCTTGCCTACGAGCAGTACTTC. Protein: CSARPRLAYEQYF.

This clonotype was counted a few times. This chain connects TRBV12-3 or TRBV12-4 to TRBJ2-7; no firm D call. CDR3 length equals 12 residues. Trimming shortened V by 9 bases and J by 4 bases, and 13 bases separated the two germline ends. The CDR3 spells CASGHPIYEQYF. The CDR3 nucleotides read TGTGCCAGTGGTCACCCTATTTACGAGCAGTACTTC.

The rearrangement uses TRBV21-1 and TRBJ2-3; the DNA was not compared with TRBD2, the D call given in the table. TRBV21-1 is a documented pseudogene. The CDR3 consists of 18 residues. Here the CDR3 reads CASSKAPSGRVAIHTQYF. The CDR3 bases are TGTGCCAGCAGCAAAGCCCCTAGCGGGAGGGTCGCGATCCATACGCAGTATTTT.

This clonotype was detected many times. V usage is TRBV4-2 and J usage is TRBJ1-1; D not certain. The length of the CDR3 is 15 residues. The V end lost 0 bases, the J end lost 1 base, and 9 bases lay between the germline ends. Germline V gene lookup returns CDR1 LGHNA and CDR2 YNFKEQ. The CDR3 DNA is TGTGCCAGCAGCCAAGACCGGACGGCGAACACTGAAGCTTTCTTT. This codes for CASSQDRTANTEAFF.

The chain has TRBV29-1 and TRBJ1-2, with TRBD1 identical over 7 bases. The CDR3 spans 13 residues. After removal of 6 bases from V and 4 bases from J, the junction contained 8 bases not matched to a gene. CDR1 SQVTM and CDR2 ANQGSEA come from the germline V gene. CDR3 in amino acids: CSVASTGVYGYTF. The CDR3 DNA reads TGCAGCGTAGCCAGCACAGGGGTCTATGGCTACACCTTC.